Listed below are T cell receptor beta chains from one sample, sequenced in a study of CD8 T cells in Susac syndrome. MiXCR was run by TCRdb on the immunoSEQ multiplex PCR reads, yielding one entry per CDR3 protein. The sample has tens of thousands of distinct CDR3 sequences; nearly 96% are singletons. Specimen: CD4+ T cells from PBMCs. The receptors stem from a human donor with multiple sclerosis. The CDR3 runs from the conserved cysteine through the conserved F or W. The D gene is left open where the match is weak. Some rows mark clone size as missing; the rest say once, few, many or name a class of expanded clone.

CDR3: CASRPGGGMNTEAFF
DNA: TGTGCCAGCAGACCTGGCGGGGGGATGAACACTGAAGCTTTCTTT
V: TRBV6-5
J: TRBJ1-1
D: -
size: -

CDR3: CASTQGGGPKNF
DNA: TGTGCCAGCACCCAGGGTGGGGGACCTAAAAACTTC
V: TRBV6-2/TRBV6-3
J: TRBJ2-7
D: -
size: -

CDR3: CASSLPRGQGQPQHF
DNA: TGTGCCAGCAGCCTCCCGCGGGGACAGGGGCAGCCCCAGCATTTT
V: TRBV7-8
J: TRBJ1-5
D: TRBD1
size: once

CDR3: CASSRSGEDYGYTF
DNA: TGCGCCAGCAGCCGGTCCGGGGAGGACTATGGCTACACCTTC
V: TRBV4-3
J: TRBJ1-2
D: -
size: -

CDR3: CASSLTPSGVSYNEQFF
DNA: TGTGCCAGCAGCTTAACCCCTAGCGGGGTCTCCTACAATGAGCAGTTCTTC
V: TRBV7-3
J: TRBJ2-1
D: TRBD2
size: -

CDR3: CSVGSRAQETQYF
DNA: TGCAGCGTTGGGAGCAGAGCCCAAGAGACCCAGTACTTC
V: TRBV29-1
J: TRBJ2-5
D: -
size: -

CDR3: CASSKGQGNQPQHF
DNA: TGTGCCAGCAGCAAAGGTCAGGGGAATCAGCCCCAGCATTTT
V: TRBV7-2
J: TRBJ1-5
D: -
size: -

CDR3: CASSPPGQKFYEQYF
DNA: TGTGCCAGCAGTCCTCCGGGACAGAAATTCTACGAGCAGTACTTC
V: TRBV6-5
J: TRBJ2-7
D: TRBD1
size: -

CDR3: CASSQGKAYEQYF
DNA: TGTGCCAGCAGCCAGGGAAAAGCCTACGAGCAGTACTTC
V: TRBV4-2
J: TRBJ2-7
D: -
size: -

CDR3: CASSLSGNQPQHF
DNA: TGTGCCAGCAGCCTTTCAGGCAATCAGCCCCAGCATTTT
V: TRBV3-1
J: TRBJ1-5
D: -
size: -

CDR3: CASWSGRPTHTGELFF
DNA: TGTGCCAGCTGGTCGGGGCGCCCCACCCACACCGGGGAGCTGTTTTTT
V: TRBV6-6
J: TRBJ2-2
D: -
size: -

CDR3: CASRRASGGNSEQFF
DNA: TGTGCCAGCAGAAGGGCTAGCGGGGGGAACAGTGAGCAGTTCTTC
V: TRBV3-1
J: TRBJ2-1
D: TRBD2
size: -

CDR3: CASSNTGIAYEQYF
DNA: TGTGCCAGCAGTAATACGGGGATCGCCTACGAGCAGTACTTC
V: TRBV6-2/TRBV6-3
J: TRBJ2-7
D: -
size: -

CDR3: CASSPDWMNTEAFF
DNA: TGCGCCAGCAGCCCGGACTGGATGAACACTGAAGCTTTCTTT
V: TRBV5-1
J: TRBJ1-1
D: -
size: -

CDR3: CASGLTGEPYEQYF
DNA: TGTGCCAGCGGTCTGACAGGGGAGCCCTACGAGCAGTACTTC
V: TRBV11-2
J: TRBJ2-7
D: TRBD1
size: -

CDR3: CASSQGDLASTDTQYF
DNA: TGTGCCAGCAGCCAGGGGGACTTAGCTAGCACAGATACGCAGTATTTT
V: TRBV7-3
J: TRBJ2-3
D: -
size: -

CDR3: CASSVDPNTDTQYF
DNA: TGTGCCAGCAGCGTAGATCCTAACACAGATACGCAGTATTTT
V: TRBV9
J: TRBJ2-3
D: -
size: -

CDR3: CASRRDRVYEQYF
DNA: TGTGCCAGCCGCCGGGACAGGGTATACGAGCAGTACTTC
V: TRBV2
J: TRBJ2-7
D: TRBD1
size: -

CDR3: CASSRTGDYGYTF
DNA: TGTGCCAGCAGCCGAACAGGGGACTATGGCTACACCTTC
V: TRBV14
J: TRBJ1-2
D: TRBD1
size: -

CDR3: CASSDSMSGEAETQYF
DNA: TGTGCCAGCAGTGACAGCATGAGCGGGGAGGCAGAGACCCAGTACTTC
V: TRBV2
J: TRBJ2-5
D: TRBD2
size: -

CDR3: CASSFADSPLHF
DNA: TGTGCCAGCAGCTTTGCCGATTCACCCCTCCACTTT
V: TRBV7-9
J: TRBJ1-6
D: -
size: -

CDR3: CASGTLPQRGRNEQFF
DNA: TGTGCCAGCGGGACCCTACCACAGCGGGGGAGGAATGAGCAGTTCTTC
V: TRBV9
J: TRBJ2-1
D: TRBD2
size: -

CDR3: CASKKRGGTYEQYF
DNA: TGTGCCAGCAAAAAACGAGGGGGAACCTACGAGCAGTACTTT
V: TRBV12-3/TRBV12-4
J: TRBJ2-7
D: -
size: -

CDR3: CSVEGSSDTQYF
DNA: TGCAGCGTTGAGGGGTCGTCAGATACGCAGTATTTT
V: TRBV29-1
J: TRBJ2-3
D: -
size: -

CDR3: CASSLVGRGLNEQFF
DNA: TGTGCCAGCAGCTTGGTGGGACGGGGACTTAATGAGCAGTTCTTC
V: TRBV5-6
J: TRBJ2-1
D: -
size: -

CDR3: CASRGRDSGTEAFF
DNA: TGTGCCAGCAGAGGCCGGGACAGCGGCACTGAAGCTTTCTTT
V: TRBV7-8
J: TRBJ1-1
D: TRBD1
size: -

CDR3: CASSSTPGEWGKLFF
DNA: TGTGCCAGTAGTTCAACTCCAGGTGAATGGGGAAAACTGTTTTTT
V: TRBV19
J: TRBJ1-4
D: -
size: -

CDR3: CASSEQGASATEAFF
DNA: TGTGCCAGCAGTGAACAGGGGGCATCGGCCACTGAAGCTTTCTTT
V: TRBV6-1
J: TRBJ1-1
D: TRBD1
size: -